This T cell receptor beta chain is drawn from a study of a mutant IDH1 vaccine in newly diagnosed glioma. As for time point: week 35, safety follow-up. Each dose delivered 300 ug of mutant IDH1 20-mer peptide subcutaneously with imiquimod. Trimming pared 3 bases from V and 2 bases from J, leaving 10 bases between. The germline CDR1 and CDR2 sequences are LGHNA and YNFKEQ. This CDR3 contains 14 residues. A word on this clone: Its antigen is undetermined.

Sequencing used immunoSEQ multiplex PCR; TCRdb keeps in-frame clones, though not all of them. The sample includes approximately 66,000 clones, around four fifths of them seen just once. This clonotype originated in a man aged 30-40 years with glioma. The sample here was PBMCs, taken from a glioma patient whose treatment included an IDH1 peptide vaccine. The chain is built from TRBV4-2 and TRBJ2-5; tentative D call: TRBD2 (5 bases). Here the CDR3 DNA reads TGTGCCAGCAGCCAGGGAGAGTATCAAGAGACCCAGTACTTC. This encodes CASSQGEYQETQYF.